One and the same sample provided the 8 T cell receptor beta chains below, sequenced in a study of blood T cells in healthy people across ages (dated by TCRdb to between 2015 and 2016). The library relied on 5' RACE. TCRdb lists the instrument as Illumina HiSeq 2500. The second PCR ran for about 7 to 11 cycles and used a J-beta primer mix along with a sample-barcoded 5' primer. TCRdb trimmed public reads at Q25 via fastp, called clones via MiXCR and kept in-frame beta chains. Each entry is one CDR3 protein sequence, shown with its most common DNA and genes. A total of 800,000 to 1,000,000 distinct CDR3 sequences appear in this sample, roughly 52% of them only once. The ten largest clones capture roughly 12% of the sample. Input material: blood. These receptors all come from a man aged 25 to 45 in good health.

The table lists this clonotype with a few counts. The V call is TRBV6-1, the J call TRBJ2-3; 10 bases align to TRBD2. V shed 5 bases, J shed 0 bases, and the junction held 8 bases outside the gene matches. The CDR3 runs to 17 residues. CDR1 and CDR2 (germline): MNHNS, SASEGT. CDR3 in amino acids: CASSPHSSGGSTDTQYF. CDR3 bases: TGTGCCAGCAGTCCCCACTCTAGCGGGGGAAGCACAGATACGCAGTATTTT.

The chain employs TRBV4-2 and TRBJ1-1; TRBD1 might be the D (6 bases). V was clipped by 4 bases and J by 0 bases, with 15 bases between them. Germline CDR1 and CDR2: LGHNA and YNFKEQ. This CDR3 region has 16 residues. CDR3 coding DNA: TGTGCCAGCAGCCGAGACCCGGGGGGCATGAACACTGAAGCTTTCTTT. This codes for CASSRDPGGMNTEAFF.

This clonotype was seen more than once but under ten times. The rearrangement uses TRBV29-1 and TRBJ2-3; 7 nucleotides match TRBD1. J was trimmed by 3 bases and V by 4 bases; bases with no gene match: 10. CDR1 is SQVTM, CDR2 ANQGSEA, per germline. The CDR3 has 15 residues. This CDR3 reads CSVGQTGLVTDTQYF. CDR3 coding DNA: TGCAGCGTTGGACAGACAGGGTTGGTAACAGATACGCAGTATTTT.

This clonotype was observed at least ten times. The V call is TRBV27, the J call TRBJ2-7; 7 nucleotides match TRBD2. J was trimmed by 4 bases and V by 3 bases; bases with no gene match: 3. The CDR3 loop spans 13 amino acids. Looked up from germline, CDR1 is MNHEY and CDR2 is SMNVEV (reference sequence). The CDR3 DNA is TGTGCCAGCAGTTTGGGCGGGGGTTACGAGCAGTACTTC. It is translated as CASSLGGGYEQYF.

The V gene is TRBV5-1, the J gene TRBJ1-5, with 7 positions matching TRBD1. CDR1 and CDR2 (germline): SGHRS, YFSETQ. This CDR3 region has 15 residues. After removal of 0 bases from V and 2 bases from J, the junction contained 2 bases not matched to a gene. The CDR3 sequence: CASSLEQGGNQPQHF. Here the CDR3 DNA reads TGCGCCAGCAGCTTGGAGCAGGGGGGCAATCAGCCCCAGCATTTT.

This clonotype has a single count. With a much larger clone just one base away, this may be a read error. The chain recombines TRBV5-1 with TRBJ2-5; 11 bases match TRBD1. The J call is doubtful: the DNA matches TRBJ2-7 better. This CDR3 has 18 amino acids. Germline CDR1 and CDR2: SGHRS and YFSETQ. CDR3 sequence reads: CASCLGMDRGRLINEQYF. The DNA of the CDR3 is TGCGCCAGCTGCTTGGGAATGGACAGGGGGCGCTTGATCAACGAGCAGTACTTC.

In this sample, this clonotype turned up once. The chain couples TRBV2 to TRBJ2-1; 9 bases align to TRBD2. CDR3 size: 15 residues. Germline V lookup: CDR1 SNHLY, CDR2 FYNNEI. Losses at the gene ends were 7 bases for V and 0 bases for J; bases not matched to a gene: 4. CDR3 loop: CASTLAGSSYNEQFF. CDR3 in DNA: TGTGCCAGCACCCTAGCGGGGAGCTCCTACAATGAGCAGTTCTTC.

The chain employs TRBV7-9 and TRBJ2-7; 8 bases line up with TRBD1. With V trimmed by 3 bases and J by 6 bases, 10 bases remained unmatched. Germline V gene sequence: CDR1 SEHNR, CDR2 FQNEAQ (reference sequence). The length of the CDR3 is 15 residues. The CDR3 DNA follows: TGTGCCAGCAGCTTTCGAGGACAGGGCCTTTTCGAGCAGTACTTC. Protein: CASSFRGQGLFEQYF.